This TCR beta chain was recovered during a study of shared clonotypes between healthy human individuals. Naive CD8 cells lacked CD45RO and underwent positive selection for CCR7, leaving out terminally differentiated effector memory CD45RA+ cells. Every one of the donors was a Caucasian adult that lived in Nashville, Tennessee. Study-wide results and caveats: An expected dependence of interdonor clonotype sharing on sequencing depth was noted.

This was a deep-level run. Repertoires were generated with immunoSEQ multiplex PCR, while TCRdb's copy carries only in-frame clones and drops some. The data contain hundreds of thousands of clones, about 92% of them singletons. The CDR3 runs 13 residues. The V gene's germline CDR1 is SGHNT and CDR2 YENEEA. V was trimmed by 5 bases and J by 3 bases, leaving 11 bases between them. A word on this clone: Its antigen remains unknown.

The rearrangement links TRBV11-3 to TRBJ2-7, with no clear D. The sample comprised naive CD8+ T cells sorted from blood. The TCR originated in a man aged 30 to 39 in good health. The CDR3 loop reads CASSRSGDYEQYF. The CDR3 DNA reads as TGTGCCAGCAGCCGATCTGGGGACTACGAGCAGTACTTC.